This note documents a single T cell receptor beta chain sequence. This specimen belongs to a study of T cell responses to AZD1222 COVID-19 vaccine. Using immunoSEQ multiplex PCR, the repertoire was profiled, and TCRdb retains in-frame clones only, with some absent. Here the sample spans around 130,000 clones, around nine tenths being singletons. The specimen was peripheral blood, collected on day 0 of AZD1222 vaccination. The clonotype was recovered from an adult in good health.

The CDR3 nucleotides are TGCAGCGTTGAAGATAGGCGGACAGGGCTGGAGTATGGCTACACCTTC. Its protein product is CSVEDRRTGLEYGYTF. This sequence joins TRBV29-1 and TRBJ1-2; 8 bases align to TRBD1. After removal of 0 bases from V and 5 bases from J, the junction contained 11 bases not matched to a gene. The CDR3 is 16 amino acids. In germline, CDR1 is SQVTM, CDR2 ANQGSEA.